Sequencing of this TCR beta chain was carried out in a study of response to subunit inactivated influenza vaccine. General study results and limits: It was suggested by the authors that few new T cells are recruited by each seasonal influenza vaccination.

A word on this clonotype: The antigen remains undetermined.

TCRdb re-called the RT-PCR reads with MiXCR, one entry per CDR3 protein. The sample lists 650,000 to 800,000 distinct CDR3 sequences, around 14% occurring once. The germline V gene encodes CDR1 LGHDT and CDR2 YNNKEL (reference sequence). Trimming removed 0 bases from V and 0 bases from J, with 12 bases in between. This CDR3 has 18 amino acids. The J gene is TRBJ2-6, the V gene TRBV3-1, with D perhaps matching TRBD1 (6 bases). Sequenced material: PBMCs from blood, taken approximately 15 days before vaccination. This TCR was recovered from a man aged 50 to 60 who received an inactivated influenza vaccine. The CDR3 coding sequence is TGTGCCAGCAGCCAAGAGGCAGGGGCGGCCTCTGGGGCCAACGTCCTGACTTTC. Its translation: CASSQEAGAASGANVLTF.